This TCR beta chain is drawn from a study of blood T cell repertoires in COVID-19. Study-level information: PBMCs, B-cell-depleted T cells, or T cells provided the cDNA or gDNA that made up the material.

The CDR3 is made up of 18 amino acids. V shed 3 bases and J 3 bases; nucleotides not matched to a gene: 14. CDR1 is SGHDT, CDR2 YYEEEE, per germline. Authors' data handling: Reference gene primer amplification gave nucleated cell count estimates. Sequencing used immunoSEQ multiplex PCR; TCRdb keeps in-frame clones, though not all of them. V, J and clone size are taken as reported in that table, and D and trimming were inferred from the DNA itself. The sample carries around 88,000 clones, 90% to 95% recorded once. Sequencing used peripheral blood. The sequence came from a man in his sixties with acute or convalescent COVID-19. The V and J genes are TRBV5-6 and TRBJ2-5; 10 positions agree with TRBD1. CDR3 DNA sequence: TGTGCCAGCAGCTCGATAACCCGGGACAGGGGAGGGAAAGAGACCCAGTACTTC. Residues: CASSSITRDRGGKETQYF.